Given below is one TCR beta chain in context. Its antigen is undetermined. This record belongs to a study of STAT5B mutations in CD4+ large granular lymphocyte leukemia. Original handling: Lowest detectable productive clonotype frequency was 2.59 x 10-5. Some clones are missing from TCRdb's copy, which holds only in-frame ones; the method was immunoSEQ multiplex PCR. V, J and clone size reflect that table, while D and trimming were determined from the DNA. The table records tens of thousands of clones, more than 60% of them present only once. Regarding the study as a whole: Compared with healthy controls (2/35), patient top clones favored TRBV06 (8/27). Patient CD4-sorted repertoires stayed more clonal than healthy ones after leukemic-clone removal. No patients shared main leukemic clonotypes, though around 27% appeared at low frequency elsewhere.

V lost 4 bases and J lost 10, with 11 bases in between. The CDR3 totals 12 residues. The germline CDR1 and CDR2 sequences are MDHEN and SYDVKM. J is TRBJ2-1 and V is TRBV28, with a tentative D call TRBD2 (6 bases). The TCR sequence derives from a human donor in good health. Sequenced sample: CD4+ T cells from blood buffy coats. The CDR3 DNA sequence: TGTGCCAGCAGTTCCACTAGCTTAGAGCAGTTCTTC. Its protein is CASSSTSLEQFF.